These T cell receptor beta chains were read from a single sample in a study of response to subunit inactivated influenza vaccine. TCRdb ran MiXCR on the RT-PCR reads and lists one entry per CDR3 protein. The table includes a few hundred thousand distinct CDR3 sequences, less than 15% detected once. This material consisted of PBMCs from blood, taken approximately 13 days after vaccination. These TCRs come from a man between 50 and 59 years old who received an inactivated influenza vaccine. Both conserved end residues are part of each CDR3. A D gene is named only where the DNA matches it firmly. Only part of the rows carry a size: once, few, many, or a class if the clone is expanded.

TRBV11-3	NA	TRBJ2-1	NA	CASSFSRYNEQFF	TGTGCCAGCAGCTTCTCCAGGTACAATGAGCAGTTCTTC
TRBV20-1	NA	TRBJ2-3	NA	CSARDGGASTDTQYF	TGCAGTGCTAGAGATGGAGGGGCCAGCACAGATACGCAGTATTTT
TRBV29-1	NA	TRBJ1-1	NA	CSVAFTTGTLTEAFF	TGCAGCGTAGCCTTTACGACAGGAACCCTCACTGAAGCTTTCTTT
TRBV20-1	few	TRBJ2-3	TRBD1	CSAIKGARGDTQYF	TGCAGTGCTATTAAGGGGGCGCGAGGGGATACGCAGTATTTT
TRBV7-9	NA	TRBJ1-1	NA	CASSLGGGLGTEAFF	TGTGCCAGCAGCTTAGGTGGGGGGCTGGGCACTGAAGCTTTCTTT
TRBV29-1	many	TRBJ2-1	NA	CSVEDGAREQFF	TGCAGCGTTGAAGACGGTGCGAGAGAGCAGTTCTTC
TRBV12-3/TRBV12-4	many	TRBJ2-5	TRBD1	CASSLQGSETQYF	TGTGCCAGCAGTCTACAGGGGTCCGAGACCCAGTACTTC
TRBV30	NA	TRBJ1-4	NA	CAWSVGLNTGNEKLFF	TGTGCCTGGAGTGTAGGGTTGAATACCGGTAATGAAAAACTGTTTTTT
TRBV3-1	NA	TRBJ2-2	TRBD2	CASSQGGTRAGELFF	TGTGCCAGCAGCCAAGGCGGGACTAGGGCCGGGGAGCTGTTTTTT
TRBV28	many	TRBJ2-7	TRBD2	CASSLIYLGEGPYEQYF	TGTGCCAGCAGTTTGATCTATTTGGGGGAGGGCCCTTACGAGCAGTACTTC
TRBV5-1	few	TRBJ1-1	NA	CASSLGDSYSEAFF	TGCGCCAGCAGCTTGGGTGACAGCTACTCCGAAGCTTTCTTT
TRBV5-1	NA	TRBJ2-1	NA	CASTHKVGEQFF	TGCGCCAGCACCCACAAGGTGGGAGAGCAGTTCTTC
TRBV28	few	TRBJ1-4	TRBD1	CASSRNRGRGEKLFF	TGTGCCAGCAGCCGTAACAGGGGGAGGGGTGAAAAACTGTTTTTT
TRBV6-5	few	TRBJ2-5	NA	CASSYRERETQYF	TGTGCCAGCAGTTACAGAGAGAGGGAGACCCAGTACTTC
TRBV10-3	few	TRBJ1-1	NA	CAISAGVIRDTEAFF	TGTGCCATCAGTGCGGGGGTGATAAGGGACACTGAAGCTTTCTTT
TRBV2	few	TRBJ1-1	NA	CASSEGGTVNTEAFF	TGTGCCAGCAGTGAAGGGGGGACGGTAAACACTGAAGCTTTCTTT
TRBV21-1	few	TRBJ1-1	NA	CASTGQGAKFGTEAFF	TGTGCCAGCACAGGACAGGGGGCGAAGTTTGGCACTGAAGCTTTCTTT
TRBV10-3	few	TRBJ1-1	TRBD1	CAIRQGKLNTEAFF	TGTGCCATCAGACAGGGGAAATTGAACACTGAAGCTTTCTTT
TRBV6-1	NA	TRBJ2-4	TRBD2	CASSWGSGSPKNIQYF	TGTGCCAGCAGCTGGGGTAGCGGGAGCCCTAAAAACATTCAGTACTTC
TRBV29-1	NA	TRBJ2-5	TRBD2	CSVTGTSGLSKETQYF	TGCAGCGTTACCGGGACTAGCGGCCTCTCAAAAGAGACCCAGTACTTC
TRBV18	few	TRBJ2-5	NA	CASSPPAGDPRETQYF	TGTGCCAGCTCACCGCCGGCAGGGGACCCCCGAGAGACCCAGTACTTC
TRBV28	NA	TRBJ2-2	TRBD2	CASSPGLAGVGELFF	TGTGCCAGCAGCCCGGGACTAGCGGGGGTCGGGGAGCTGTTTTTT
TRBV18	NA	TRBJ2-5	TRBD1	CASSPPNDRGRQTQYF	TGTGCCAGCTCACCACCGAATGACAGGGGGCGTCAGACCCAGTACTTC
TRBV6-2/TRBV6-3	NA	TRBJ1-1	NA	CASNTPHGNTEAFF	TGTGCCAGCAACACCCCCCACGGGAACACTGAAGCTTTCTTT
TRBV5-1	NA	TRBJ2-1	NA	CASPTAYNEQFF	TGCGCCAGCCCGACAGCCTACAATGAGCAGTTCTTC
TRBV6-1	NA	TRBJ2-5	NA	CASRPHRIQETQYF	TGTGCCAGCAGGCCCCACCGGATTCAAGAGACCCAGTACTTC
TRBV2	many	TRBJ2-7	TRBD2	CASSELAGVSYEQYF	TGTGCCAGCAGTGAACTAGCGGGAGTATCCTACGAGCAGTACTTC
TRBV11-2	NA	TRBJ1-3	NA	CASSPGRATGNTIYF	TGTGCCAGCAGCCCAGGCAGGGCTACTGGAAACACCATATATTTT
TRBV5-1	many	TRBJ2-4	NA	CASSLGPGQESIQYF	TGCGCCAGCAGCTTGGGTCCGGGGCAGGAAAGCATTCAGTACTTC
TRBV24-1	few	TRBJ1-5	TRBD1	CATSDSTGGNQPQHF	TGTGCCACCAGTGACTCGACAGGGGGCAATCAGCCCCAGCATTTT
TRBV25-1	NA	TRBJ2-5	NA	CASSEGVGGRQETQYF	TGTGCCAGCAGTGAAGGGGTCGGGGGTCGCCAAGAGACCCAGTACTTC
TRBV20-1	many	TRBJ2-4	NA	CSASTSAKNIQYF	TGCAGTGCCTCGACTAGTGCCAAAAACATTCAGTACTTC
TRBV3-1	NA	TRBJ2-1	TRBD1	CASSQGDRGTQFF	TGTGCCAGCAGCCAAGGCGACAGGGGTACGCAGTTCTTC
TRBV7-9	few	TRBJ1-1	TRBD1	CASRGQGMNTEAFF	TGTGCCAGCAGGGGACAGGGGATGAACACTGAAGCTTTCTTT
TRBV19	few	TRBJ2-2	TRBD1	CASSTRGLHTGELFF	TGTGCCAGTAGTACCAGGGGGCTCCACACCGGGGAGCTGTTTTTT
TRBV12-3/TRBV12-4	few	TRBJ2-1	NA	CASKSPGYNEQFF	TGTGCCAGCAAGTCACCGGGGTACAATGAGCAGTTCTTC
TRBV11-2	few	TRBJ2-4	TRBD1	CASSSTGTGRIAKNIQYF	TGTGCCAGCAGCTCCACCGGGACAGGAAGAATAGCCAAAAACATTCAGTACTTC
TRBV10-3	NA	TRBJ2-4	NA	CATRAEGNIQYF	TGTGCCACCAGGGCCGAGGGAAACATTCAGTACTTC
TRBV7-2	few	TRBJ2-3	TRBD1	CASSSRTGTQYF	TGTGCCAGCAGCTCCCGGACAGGGACGCAGTATTTT
TRBV6-7	NA	TRBJ2-5	TRBD2	CASSYCGSGETQYF	TGTGCCAGCAGTTACTGCGGGAGTGGAGAGACCCAGTACTTC
TRBV20-1	few	TRBJ1-6	TRBD1	CSADSRDRSNSPLHF	TGCAGTGCGGACTCTCGGGACAGGAGTAATTCACCCCTCCACTTT
TRBV7-2	NA	TRBJ2-2	TRBD2	CASSLGRAGGELFF	TGTGCCAGCAGCCTCGGGAGGGCCGGCGGGGAGCTGTTTTTT
TRBV5-5	NA	TRBJ2-7	NA	CASSFSPSGEQYF	TGTGCCAGCAGCTTTTCCCCCTCGGGCGAGCAGTACTTC
TRBV20-1	few	TRBJ2-3	NA	CSASRGARTDTQYF	TGCAGTGCTAGTAGGGGGGCGCGGACAGATACGCAGTATTTT
TRBV7-2	NA	TRBJ2-7	NA	CASSARGASYEQYF	TGTGCCAGCAGCGCCAGAGGGGCCTCCTACGAGCAGTACTTC
TRBV30	NA	TRBJ2-7	NA	CAWSKGLGEQYF	TGTGCCTGGAGTAAGGGTTTGGGCGAGCAGTACTTC
TRBV5-1	few	TRBJ2-7	TRBD2	CASSNPSGMDLYEQYF	TGCGCCAGCAGCAACCCGAGCGGGATGGACCTCTACGAGCAGTACTTC
TRBV19	few	TRBJ2-7	TRBD2	CASSALSGSQYF	TGTGCCAGTAGTGCTCTTAGCGGGAGTCAGTACTTC
TRBV20-1	few	TRBJ2-7	NA	CSVGYSYEQYF	TGCAGTGTGGGCTACTCCTACGAGCAGTACTTC
TRBV7-2	few	TRBJ2-5	TRBD2	CASSYPGLAGLKTQYF	TGTGCCAGCAGCTACCCGGGACTAGCGGGGTTAAAGACCCAGTACTTC